These 6 T cell receptor beta chains were all obtained from the same sample, sequenced in a study of T cells in tumors and immune-related adverse events. Sequencing was performed with immunoSEQ multiplex PCR; in TCRdb, only in-frame clones are kept and a portion is missing. The repertoire holds approximately 8,100 clones, with about 93% as singletons. The sequencing here drew on lymph node tissue, taken from a patient treated with anti-PD-1 therapy. Receptors were obtained from a female donor with metastatic renal cell carcinoma.

This rearrangement joins TRBV5-1 to TRBJ2-1; D perhaps matches TRBD2 (6 bases). Trimming cost V 0 bases and J 6 bases, with 13 bases left between them. This CDR3 region has 15 residues. CDR1 and CDR2 (germline): SGHRS, YFSETQ. Written as DNA, the CDR3 is TGCGCCAGCAGCTTGGGTGATGTAGCGGTCAATGAGCAGTTCTTC. Its protein is CASSLGDVAVNEQFF.

CDR3 protein: CASQPGQLYEKLFF. CDR3 in DNA: TGTGCCAGTCAACCGGGACAGTTGTATGAAAAACTGTTTTTT. The V and J genes are TRBV19 and TRBJ1-4, with TRBD1 matching 7 bases. Germline V gene data show CDR1 as LNHDA and CDR2 as SQIVND (reference sequence). V shed 8 bases, J shed 6 bases, and the junction held 9 bases outside the gene matches. This CDR3 region has 14 residues.

The V call is TRBV5-4, the J call TRBJ1-1, with a possible D match to TRBD1 (5 bases). Trimming shortened V by 0 bases and J by 0 bases, and 12 bases separated the two germline ends. The CDR3 covers 16 residues. The germline CDR1 and CDR2 sequences are SGHNT and YYREEE (reference sequence). The DNA for the CDR3 is TGTGCCAGCAGCTTGGGAGGCCCCAGGGTGAACACTGAAGCTTTCTTT. Its protein product is CASSLGGPRVNTEAFF.

This clone was detected only once. The CDR3 sequence: CASSLFGQGDGNSPLHF. The CDR3 DNA reads as TGTGCCAGCAGCTTATTTGGACAGGGCGACGGAAATTCACCCCTCCACTTT. The gene calls are TRBV7-2 and TRBJ1-6; 8 bases fit TRBD1. Germline V gene lookup returns CDR1 SGHTA and CDR2 FQGNSA. CDR3 length equals 17 residues. V shed 2 bases and J 7 bases; nucleotides not matched to a gene: 10.

A remark on this clone: Other DNA sequences from this sample encode an identical CDR3 as well. The chain recombines TRBV11-2 with TRBJ2-7; D is ambiguous. V was pared by 1 base and J by 6 bases, with 16 bases between. The CDR3 has 15 amino acids. The germline CDR1 and CDR2 sequences are SGHAT and FQNNGV. CDR3 residues: CASSLVGVARPEQYF. The DNA of the CDR3 is TGTGCCAGCAGCTTAGTGGGCGTAGCACGTCCCGAGCAGTACTTC.

The chain carries TRBV5-1 and TRBJ1-1; TRBD1 might be the D (5 bases). The germline V gene has CDR1 SGHRS and CDR2 YFSETQ. Trimming took 5 bases from V and 1 from J, leaving 18 bases between them. This CDR3 is 16 amino acids long. The chain's CDR3 is CASRSHRDSQNTEAFF. CDR3 bases: TGCGCCAGCAGATCCCATAGAGACAGTCAGAACACTGAAGCTTTCTTT. The complete variable domain, with remaining parts taken from reference TRBV5-1 and TRBJ1-1, reads KAGVTQTPRYLIKTRGQQVTLSCSPISGHRSVSWYQQTPGQGLQFLFEYFSETQRNKGNFPGRFSGRQFSNSRSEMNVSTLELGDSALYLCASRSHRDSQNTEAFFGQGTRLTVV.